This TCR beta chain is drawn from a study of regulatory T cells in long-lasting Graves disease. This clonotype was picked up a small number of times. This CDR3 comprises 15 residues. V was trimmed by 2 bases and J by 9 bases, leaving 19 bases between them. The time point is: newly diagnosed GD, antithyroid drugs for less than 3 months. Preparation of the TCR library used RNA extracted from PBMCs. CDR3 regions were amplified by Arm-PCR using iRepertoire HTBI primers to build TCR beta libraries. TCRdb re-derived calls from the multiplex PCR reads in MiXCR, one entry per CDR3 protein. The sample contains around 400,000 distinct CDR3 sequences, approximately 12% of which appear only once. These records were also assigned to another study, of T cells in Graves' hyperthyroidism and ophthalmopathy. This second study notes: The HTBI primer set was used in a first-round RT-PCR of the TCR CDR3.

This clonotype originated in a young woman with Graves disease. The starting material was peripheral blood mononuclear cells (PBMCs), obtained at new diagnosis, from a patient treated with antithyroid drugs. The chain recombines TRBV12-3 or TRBV12-4 with TRBJ2-5; possibly TRBD2 for D (6 bases). DNA of the CDR3: TGTGCCAGCAGTTTAAACCCCAGGGTTGGGGAGGCCCAGTACTTC. This gives the protein CASSLNPRVGEAQYF.